Shown below are 26 T cell receptor beta chains from a single sample sequenced in a study of cytomegalovirus exposure and HLA in healthy donors. Vbeta (60) and Jbeta (13) primers were used in the PCR. Method: immunoSEQ multiplex PCR; TCRdb's copy keeps in-frame clones and lacks some. The profile shows over 150,000 clones, 80% of them singletons. Sequencing was done on a sample of PBMCs. Every receptor here comes from a man aged 18 to 29 in good health and CMV-seropositive.

The V call is TRBV27, the J call TRBJ1-5; D is unclear. V was shortened by 5 bases and J by 0 bases, with 11 bases between the two germline ends. The CDR3 runs 15 residues. The V gene's germline CDR1 is MNHEY and CDR2 SMNVEV (reference sequence). The CDR3: CASSPRVISNQPQHF. The CDR3, as DNA: TGTGCCAGCAGTCCACGGGTGATTAGCAATCAGCCCCAGCATTTT.

The V call is TRBV19, the J call TRBJ2-1; 9 nucleotides agree with TRBD1. With 7 bases clipped from V and 6 bases from J, the junction kept 10 bases outside the gene matches. Germline values: CDR1 LNHDA, CDR2 SQIVND (reference sequence). This CDR3 spans 15 amino acids. CDR3 sequence: CASTLGGQGGNEQFF. DNA for the CDR3: TGTGCCAGTACCCTGGGGGGACAGGGAGGCAATGAGCAGTTCTTC.

The chain couples TRBV15 to TRBJ1-1; 8 nucleotides match TRBD1. The CDR3 totals 14 residues. After removal of 4 bases from V and 7 bases from J, the junction contained 8 bases not matched to a gene. Per the germline V gene, CDR1 is LNHNV and CDR2 is YYDKDF (reference sequence). The CDR3 DNA reads TGTGCCACCAGCATGGACAGGGTTTTAGTTGAAGCTTTCTTT. Its translation: CATSMDRVLVEAFF.

In this sample, this clone turned up a few times. The gene calls are TRBV7-9 and TRBJ2-5, with D hard to call. The V gene's germline CDR1 is SEHNR and CDR2 FQNEAQ (reference sequence). This CDR3 contains 16 residues. Trimming left V 0 bases short and J 4 bases short, with 15 bases between. The CDR3 protein is CASSLAFAAKGETQYF. The CDR3 DNA reads TGTGCCAGCAGCTTAGCGTTCGCGGCTAAAGGAGAGACCCAGTACTTC.

This clone was recorded once. This rearrangement joins TRBV19 to TRBJ2-1; the match to TRBD2 covers 8 bases. CDR3 length: 14 amino acids. The germline V gene encodes CDR1 LNHDA and CDR2 SQIVND (reference sequence). J was trimmed by 2 bases and V by 6 bases; bases with no gene match: 3. CDR3 protein: CASSGRVPYNEQFF. For the CDR3, the DNA is TGTGCCAGTAGCGGGAGGGTACCCTACAATGAGCAGTTCTTC.

Here the CDR3 reads CASSLGHNLRETQYF. CDR3 in DNA: TGCGCCAGCAGCTTGGGTCACAACTTGAGGGAGACCCAGTACTTC. The J gene is TRBJ2-5, the V gene TRBV5-1; no definite D call. The germline gives CDR1 SGHRS, CDR2 YFSETQ. Trimming left V 0 bases short and J 5 bases short, with 14 bases between. CDR3 size: 15 residues.

V and J are TRBV7-9 and TRBJ1-4; unclear D gene. Germline V gives CDR1 SEHNR, CDR2 FQNEAQ (reference sequence). With 2 bases removed from V and 2 bases from J, the gap between germline ends came to 9 bases. CDR3 length: 15 residues. CDR3 sequence reads: CASSLSQVTNEKLFF. The CDR3 DNA is TGTGCCAGCAGCTTATCTCAGGTGACTAATGAAAAACTGTTTTTT.

The rearrangement uses TRBV5-4 and TRBJ2-3, with 7 bases fitting TRBD1. The CDR3 totals 15 residues. The V gene's germline CDR1 is SGHNT and CDR2 YYREEE (reference sequence). Unmatched junction bases numbered 7, after V lost 4 bases and J lost 2 bases. The CDR3: CASSPDRVDTDTQYF. CDR3 bases: TGTGCCAGCAGCCCAGACAGGGTGGACACAGATACGCAGTATTTT.

This clone was observed a single time. The rearrangement joins TRBV5-1 to TRBJ2-3, with D perhaps matching TRBD2 (6 bases). This CDR3 comprises 13 residues. V lost 4 bases to trimming and J lost 5 bases, with 11 bases between them. The germline gives CDR1 SGHRS, CDR2 YFSETQ. In DNA, the CDR3 is TGCGCCAGCAGCGTAGGGACTGGAGATACGCAGTATTTT. This encodes CASSVGTGDTQYF.

The chain is built from TRBV30 and TRBJ2-3, with a possible D match to TRBD2 (5 bases). Trimming took 1 base from V and 2 from J, leaving 7 bases between them. Looked up from germline, CDR1 is GTSNPN and CDR2 is SVGIG (reference sequence). This CDR3 has 13 amino acids. The CDR3 DNA follows: TGTGCCTGGAGTGGGACTTACACAGATACGCAGTATTTT. Translating it yields CAWSGTYTDTQYF.

The CDR3 nucleotides are TGTGCCAGCAGCGTAGAGGGACACCGCTCTGGAAACACCATATATTTT. This translates into CASSVEGHRSGNTIYF. The chain employs TRBV9 and TRBJ1-3; D may be TRBD1 (6 bases). Trimming took off 0 bases at V and 0 bases at J, with 10 bases between the two ends. The CDR3 extends over 16 amino acids. Per germline, CDR1 SGDLS and CDR2 YYNGEE.

This clone was seen more than once but under ten times. V and J are TRBV19 and TRBJ2-1, with 10 positions matching TRBD1. CDR3 length equals 16 residues. V shed 4 bases and J 5 bases; nucleotides not matched to a gene: 8. In germline, CDR1 is LNHDA, CDR2 SQIVND (reference sequence). The CDR3 sequence: CASSTLRDRGDNEQFF. CDR3 bases: TGTGCCAGTAGTACCCTCCGGGACAGGGGTGACAATGAGCAGTTCTTC.

This clone showed up just a few times. The chain joins TRBV12-5 to TRBJ1-2, with 9 bases matching TRBD1. Germline CDR1 reads LGHNT; CDR2 reads FRNRAP. Losses at the gene ends were 1 base for V and 11 bases for J; bases not matched to a gene: 5. This CDR3 comprises 13 residues. CDR3 amino acids: CASGLGGTGKYTF. The CDR3 region has the DNA TGTGCTAGTGGTTTGGGGGGGACAGGGAAATACACCTTC.

In its sample, this clone was seen once. The CDR3 DNA is TGTGCCAGCAGCTTGGGGACTAGCGGGGGGGCCGCTGAGCAGTTCTTC. Amino acid sequence: CASSLGTSGGAAEQFF. The gene calls are TRBV5-4 and TRBJ2-1; 15 bases agree with TRBD2. CDR1 and CDR2 (germline): SGHNT, YYREEE (reference sequence). The ends lost 0 bases at V and 9 bases at J; junction bases unmatched: 4. CDR3 size: 16 residues.

This clone was counted between two and nine times. The chain uses TRBV18 and TRBJ2-3, with 8 nucleotides matching TRBD1. J lost 3 bases, V lost 8 bases, and 10 bases had no gene match. Germline V gene lookup returns CDR1 KGHSH and CDR2 LQKENI. This CDR3 has 15 amino acids. The CDR3 nucleotides are TGTGCCAGCAACGGACAGGGTGTGGGGACAGATACGCAGTATTTT. It codes for CASNGQGVGTDTQYF.

The genes are TRBV5-1 and TRBJ2-1; 16 positions agree with TRBD2. In germline, CDR1 is SGHRS, CDR2 YFSETQ. J lost 6 bases, V lost 1 base, and 7 bases had no gene match. The CDR3 length is 18 residues. The CDR3 sequence is CASSLPPGLAGGPNEQFF. CDR3 sequence (DNA): TGCGCCAGCAGCTTGCCCCCGGGACTAGCGGGAGGGCCCAATGAGCAGTTCTTC.

This clone turned up a few times. The V gene is TRBV5-1, the J gene TRBJ1-1; TRBD1 matches at 9 bases. V was pared by 4 bases and J by 0 bases, with 16 bases of the junction left unmatched. CDR3 length: 19 amino acids. Germline V gene sequence: CDR1 SGHRS, CDR2 YFSETQ. The CDR3 bases are TGCGCCAGCAGCCATACGACCCGGGACAGGGATGGGATGAACACTGAAGCTTTCTTT. It encodes CASSHTTRDRDGMNTEAFF.

The J gene is TRBJ1-2, the V gene TRBV11-2; D not certain. Germline CDR1 is SGHAT and CDR2 is FQNNGV. The CDR3 runs 13 residues. Trimming took 2 bases from V and 0 from J, leaving 4 bases between them. In DNA form, the CDR3 reads TGTGCCAGCAGCTTATTAACTAACTATGGCTACACCTTC. Its translation is CASSLLTNYGYTF.

V and J are TRBV10-3 and TRBJ1-2; 8 nucleotides agree with TRBD1. The ends lost 3 bases at V and 2 bases at J; junction bases unmatched: 5. This CDR3 region has 15 residues. Looked up from germline, CDR1 is ENHRY and CDR2 is SYGVKD. The CDR3 DNA reads as TGTGCCATCAGTGACCGGACAGGGACCAACTATGGCTACACCTTC. Amino acid sequence: CAISDRTGTNYGYTF.

J is TRBJ1-6 and V is TRBV7-2, with D maybe TRBD1 (6 bases). The length of the CDR3 is 19 residues. Deletions cut 4 bases from V and 0 bases from J, with 19 bases between. Germline V gene lookup returns CDR1 SGHTA and CDR2 FQGNSA. The CDR3 region is CASSSKGTGTSSYNSPLHF. CDR3 DNA sequence: TGTGCCAGCAGCTCTAAAGGTACAGGGACTAGCTCCTATAATTCACCCCTCCACTTT.

The chain couples TRBV5-1 to TRBJ2-2, with a tentative D call TRBD2 (6 bases). V was pared by 5 bases and J by 5 bases, with 10 bases between. Germline-derived CDR1 and CDR2 are SGHRS and YFSETQ. CDR3 length equals 13 residues. The CDR3 reads CASRDGGTGELFF. In nucleotides, the CDR3 is TGCGCCAGCAGGGATGGGGGGACCGGGGAGCTGTTTTTT.

The CDR3, as DNA: TGCGCCAGCAGCCGAGATACAGGGTTCAGCCAGCCCCAGCATTTT. As protein: CASSRDTGFSQPQHF. The chain joins TRBV4-1 to TRBJ1-5, with D possibly matching TRBD1 (6 bases). CDR1 and CDR2 from the germline V gene are MGHRA and YSYEKL. The V and J ends lost 4 bases and 7 bases respectively, with 17 bases between them. The CDR3 loop spans 15 amino acids.

The chain combines TRBV2 with TRBJ1-6, with 10 bases matching TRBD1. CDR1 is SNHLY, CDR2 FYNNEI, per germline. Trimming cost V 5 bases and J 9 bases; bases outside gene matches: 7. There are 15 residues in the CDR3. In nucleotides, the CDR3 is TGTGCCAGCAGTACTGACAGGGGGCAGGGTTCACCCCTCCACTTT. Protein: CASSTDRGQGSPLHF.

This clone has just a few counts. The V gene is TRBV5-4, the J gene TRBJ2-1; maybe TRBD1 (5 bases). Germline CDR1 and CDR2: SGHNT and YYREEE (reference sequence). The CDR3 has 13 residues. V lost 5 bases to trimming and J lost 6 bases, with 12 bases between them. The CDR3 region is CASRSDSFNEQFF. As DNA, the CDR3 is TGTGCCAGCAGGTCAGACAGTTTCAATGAGCAGTTCTTC.

This clone came up a few times. The chain combines TRBV11-1 with TRBJ1-1, with 7 bases that match TRBD1. V lost 5 bases to trimming and J lost 0 bases; unmatched junction nucleotides: 12. The CDR3 runs to 17 residues. Germline assignment: CDR1 SGHAT and CDR2 FQDESV (reference sequence). This CDR3 reads CASSLGDRVIMNTEAFF. The DNA of the CDR3 is TGTGCCAGCAGCCTCGGAGACAGGGTGATTATGAACACTGAAGCTTTCTTT. Full variable domain (outside the CDR3, taken from reference TRBV11-1 and TRBJ1-1): EAEVAQSPRYKITEKSQAVAFWCDPISGHATLYWYRQILGQGPELLVQFQDESVVDDSQLPKDRFSAERLKGVDSTLKIQPAELGDSAMYLCASSLGDRVIMNTEAFFGQGTRLTVV.

The V call is TRBV7-2, the J call TRBJ1-1; 7 bases are shared with TRBD1. J gave up 5 bases and V 3 bases, and 6 bases lay outside the gene matches. The CDR3 covers 14 residues. CDR1 SGHTA and CDR2 FQGNSA come from the germline V gene. As DNA, the CDR3 is TGTGCCAGCAGCTTGGGGACAGTGGAAACTGAAGCTTTCTTT. It encodes CASSLGTVETEAFF.